The entry that follows covers one T cell receptor beta chain sequence. Its target is unknown. CD45RO-negative cells were positively selected for CCR7, leaving out terminally differentiated effector memory CD45RA+ cells. The data belong to a study of shared clonotypes between healthy human individuals. General study points: Rarefaction demonstrated incomplete sorted-subset sequencing despite large depth. A handful of donors showed sharing of 4.5% to 6% of naive CD4 clonotypes.

This table comes from immunoSEQ multiplex PCR, and its TCRdb copy is limited to in-frame clones, with some not included. The repertoire holds 2 million to 2.5 million clones, with about 95% as singletons. Trimming cost V 4 bases and J 1 base, with 15 bases left between them. The CDR3 is made up of 16 amino acids. Germline CDR1 SGHDT, CDR2 YYEEEE. The TCR sequence derives from a man aged 18 to 30 in good health. The chain uses TRBV5-6 and TRBJ2-1; the D gene is possibly TRBD1 (6 bases). Sequenced sample: naive CD8+ T cells sorted from blood. The CDR3 region has the DNA TGTGCCAGCAGCCTCTTCCCCGGGACATCCTACAATGAGCAGTTCTTC. Translation gives CASSLFPGTSYNEQFF.